The 24 T cell receptor beta chains below were found in one sample sequenced in a study of OX40 agonist ivuxolimab in advanced cancers. Receptor amplification or capture employed the immunoSEQ multiplex PCR assay. TCRdb carries this immuneACCESS record with in-frame sequences only. Its versions omit some clonotypes, under half of them owing to an unresolved V gene in the studies checked, with the rest unexplained. The sample table records 60,000 or so clones; 70% to 85% of these occur just once. Roughly 2.3% of the sample is taken by the ten largest. The sequences come from CD4+ or CD8+ T cells sorted from blood, collected in a trial of the OX40 agonist ivuxolimab. The receptors were gathered from an adult with an advanced solid tumor such as melanoma, head and neck, liver or kidney cancer.

Only a few counts were recorded for this clone. The chain recombines TRBV5-1 with TRBJ2-7; possible D gene TRBD1, 6 bases. The CDR3 runs to 14 residues. CDR1 is SGHRS, CDR2 YFSETQ, per germline. V lost 0 bases and J lost 7, with 14 bases in between. CDR3 sequence (DNA): TGCGCCAGCAGCTTGGGGACAGCCTTGGGGGAGCAGTACTTC. It translates to CASSLGTALGEQYF.

CDR3 in DNA: TGTGCCAGCAGTTTTGCTTCTAGGACCTCACGCTCCTACGAGCAGTACTTC. This gives the protein CASSFASRTSRSYEQYF. This rearrangement joins TRBV28 to TRBJ2-7; D uncertain. Germline CDR1 reads MDHEN; CDR2 reads SYDVKM. CDR3 length: 17 amino acids. The V gene lost 3 bases and the J gene lost 0 bases, with 18 bases spanning the gap.

This rearrangement joins TRBV19 to TRBJ1-5; 9 bases align to TRBD1. Germline V gene sequence: CDR1 LNHDA, CDR2 SQIVND (reference sequence). The V and J ends lost 8 bases and 5 bases, in that order; junction bases with no gene match: 4. The CDR3 has 13 amino acids. The DNA for the CDR3 is TGTGCCAGTTCACAGGGGGCGGATCAGCCCCAGCATTTT. This translates into CASSQGADQPQHF.

The chain carries TRBV9 and TRBJ2-5, with TRBD2 identical over 10 bases. V shed 3 bases and J 6 bases; nucleotides not matched to a gene: 8. CDR3 size: 15 residues. The germline CDR1 and CDR2 sequences are SGDLS and YYNGEE. DNA of the CDR3: TGTGCCAGCAGCGGAAGCGGGGGGGCCTTGAAGACCCAGTACTTC. Amino acids: CASSGSGGALKTQYF.

The chain has TRBV4-1 and TRBJ2-5; 14 nucleotides match TRBD2. The CDR3 runs 16 residues. The germline CDR1 and CDR2 sequences are MGHRA and YSYEKL. V was clipped by 0 bases and J by 8 bases; unmatched bases: 5. CDR3 DNA: TGCGCCAGCAGCCAAGATCGGGGACTAGCGGGGGTCACCCAGTACTTC. Its protein is CASSQDRGLAGVTQYF.

V gene TRBV28 combines with J gene TRBJ1-4; TRBD1 might be the D (5 bases). V was trimmed by 6 bases and J by 7 bases, leaving 15 bases between them. CDR3 length: 14 residues. Looked up from germline, CDR1 is MDHEN and CDR2 is SYDVKM. The CDR3 coding sequence is TGTGCCAGCAGCTCAGGGAAGAGGGGTGAAAAACTGTTTTTT. This encodes CASSSGKRGEKLFF.

This clone was counted between two and nine times. The chain couples TRBV7-9 to TRBJ1-5; 7 positions agree with TRBD1. There are 13 residues in the CDR3. Germline CDR1 SEHNR, CDR2 FQNEAQ (reference sequence). V lost 8 bases to trimming and J lost 3 bases; unmatched junction nucleotides: 4. In nucleotides, the CDR3 is TGTGCCAGCCAGGGACAGATCAATCAGCCCCAGCATTTT. Its translation is CASQGQINQPQHF.

This CDR3 reads CASSLRQDGGEQYF. The CDR3 DNA reads TGCGCCAGCAGCCTCAGACAGGACGGGGGCGAGCAGTACTTC. The rearrangement uses TRBV5-1 and TRBJ2-7, with D possibly being TRBD1 or TRBD2 (6 bases each). This CDR3 has 14 residues. Germline CDR1 is SGHRS and CDR2 is YFSETQ. V shed 4 bases and J shed 6 bases, with 17 bases lying between them.

The rearrangement uses TRBV4-2 and TRBJ2-2, with D tentatively TRBD2 (5 bases). CDR1 LGHNA and CDR2 YNFKEQ come from the germline V gene. This CDR3 spans 16 amino acids. Trimming pared 4 bases from V and 1 base from J, leaving 13 bases between. The CDR3 sequence: CASSRGLPMNTGELFF. The DNA for the CDR3 is TGTGCCAGCAGCCGCGGACTTCCTATGAACACCGGGGAGCTGTTTTTT.

The genes are TRBV28 and TRBJ2-7; tentatively, D is TRBD2 (6 bases). The CDR3 sequence is 13 residues long. CDR1 is MDHEN, CDR2 SYDVKM, per germline. With 4 bases removed from V and 4 bases from J, the gap between germline ends came to 11 bases. The CDR3 protein is CASSYGGLYEQYF. For the CDR3, the DNA is TGTGCCAGCAGTTACGGGGGTCTATACGAGCAGTACTTC.

The V and J genes are TRBV19 and TRBJ1-3; the D gene is possibly TRBD1 (5 bases). CDR1 is LNHDA, CDR2 SQIVND, per germline (reference sequence). The CDR3 covers 13 residues. V was shortened by 10 bases and J by 0 bases, with 10 bases between the two germline ends. The CDR3 loop is CATHDSSGNTIYF. As DNA, the CDR3 is TGTGCCACCCACGACAGCTCTGGAAACACCATATATTTT. Drawing the rest from reference TRBV19 and TRBJ1-3, the complete variable domain is DGGITQSPKYLFRKEGQNVTLSCEQNLNHDAMYWYRQDPGQGLRLIYYSQIVNDFQKGDIAEGYSVSREKKESFPLTVTSAQKNPTAFYLCATHDSSGNTIYFGEGSWLTVV.

The rearrangement uses TRBV9 and TRBJ2-2; D perhaps matches TRBD2 (5 bases). V was cut by 1 base and J by 7 bases, with 11 bases left in between. Germline V lookup: CDR1 SGDLS, CDR2 YYNGEE. This CDR3 has 14 amino acids. CDR3 in DNA: TGTGCCAGCAGCGTAAACATGGCGGGCGGGGAGCTGTTTTTT. Protein product: CASSVNMAGGELFF.

The rearrangement links TRBV6-5 to TRBJ1-2, with TRBD1 identical over 9 bases. The trim removed 6 bases at V and 2 bases at J, leaving 4 bases unmatched. CDR3 length equals 14 residues. Germline V lookup: CDR1 MNHEY, CDR2 SVGAGI. The CDR3 region has the DNA TGTGCCAGCAGACAAGGGACAGGGAACTATGGCTACACCTTC. It is translated as CASRQGTGNYGYTF.

V and J are TRBV6-5 and TRBJ2-7; perhaps D is TRBD1 or TRBD2 (6 bases each). CDR3 length equals 15 residues. Trimming stripped 0 bases from V and 3 bases from J, with 12 bases between. Germline values: CDR1 MNHEY, CDR2 SVGAGI. The CDR3 region is CASSYSGGSNYEQYF. CDR3 coding DNA: TGTGCCAGCAGTTACTCAGGGGGGTCCAACTACGAGCAGTACTTC.

V usage is TRBV19 and J usage is TRBJ2-1; 12 bases agree with TRBD2. J lost 0 bases, V lost 3 bases, and 9 bases had no gene match. This CDR3 is 19 amino acids long. CDR1 is LNHDA and CDR2 is SQIVND in the germline V gene (reference sequence). CDR3 sequence reads: CASSMELAGGYSSYNEQFF. The CDR3 region has the DNA TGTGCCAGTAGTATGGAACTAGCGGGGGGTTATAGCTCCTACAATGAGCAGTTCTTC.

This chain's CDR3 is CASSSGASEAFF. For the CDR3, the DNA is TGCGCCAGCAGTAGTGGGGCCTCTGAAGCTTTCTTT. The chain couples TRBV10-2 to TRBJ1-1; D may be TRBD1 (5 bases). V was pared by 5 bases and J by 6 bases, with 10 bases between. Per germline, CDR1 WSHSY and CDR2 SAAADI. The CDR3 length is 12 residues.

This chain links TRBV19 with TRBJ1-4, with a weak D call TRBD1 (6 bases). The CDR3 consists of 14 residues. Between the trimmed V and J ends, which lost 4 bases and 8 bases, there was a span of 14 bases. The germline V gene encodes CDR1 LNHDA and CDR2 SQIVND (reference sequence). CDR3 in DNA: TGTGCCAGTAGTAGGAACAGGGATCGCGAAAAACTGTTTTTT. Its translation: CASSRNRDREKLFF.

The chain is built from TRBV7-9 and TRBJ1-2, with D perhaps matching TRBD1 (6 bases). The CDR3 extends over 13 amino acids. Germline CDR1 SEHNR, CDR2 FQNEAQ (reference sequence). Trimming shortened V by 5 bases and J by 7 bases, and 14 bases separated the two germline ends. The CDR3 sequence: CASSPSDRGGYTF. The CDR3 nucleotides are TGTGCCAGCAGCCCATCGGACAGAGGTGGCTACACCTTC.

The chain combines TRBV27 with TRBJ1-3; no clear D gene. V shed 1 base and J shed 4 bases, with 17 bases lying between them. The CDR3 runs to 17 residues. Germline V CDR1 and CDR2: MNHEY, SMNVEV (reference sequence). The CDR3 here is CASSLYGKWGAGNTIYF. CDR3 nucleotides: TGTGCCAGCAGTTTATACGGAAAATGGGGTGCCGGAAACACCATATATTTT.

The rearrangement uses TRBV19 and TRBJ2-6, with D unclear. This CDR3 has 14 residues. In germline, CDR1 is LNHDA, CDR2 SQIVND (reference sequence). V lost 7 bases, J lost 4 bases, and 11 bases lay in between. The CDR3 DNA reads as TGTGCCAGTACTCCCTACGAGGGGGCCAACGTCCTGACTTTC. Protein: CASTPYEGANVLTF.

This clone was counted a single time. This chain joins TRBV5-1 and TRBJ2-2, with D unclear. This CDR3 comprises 13 residues. CDR1 and CDR2 from the germline V gene are SGHRS and YFSETQ. Trimming stripped 4 bases from V and 5 bases from J, with 9 bases between. CDR3 DNA sequence: TGCGCCAGCAGCCTGGAAGGGACCGGGGAGCTGTTTTTT. Translated: CASSLEGTGELFF.

The gene calls are TRBV28 and TRBJ1-3, with 9 bases matching TRBD1. The CDR3 length is 14 residues. Germline loops: CDR1 MDHEN, CDR2 SYDVKM. V was pared by 2 bases and J by 4 bases, with 0 bases of the junction left unmatched. The CDR3 DNA is TGTGCCAGCAGTTTAACAGGGGGCGGAAACACCATATATTTT. This codes for CASSLTGGGNTIYF.

The chain is built from TRBV5-1 and TRBJ2-1; 8 bases line up with TRBD2. Germline-derived CDR1 and CDR2 are SGHRS and YFSETQ. Trimming removed 4 bases from V and 5 bases from J; junction bases left unmatched: 11. This CDR3 contains 16 residues. In nucleotides, the CDR3 is TGCGCCAGCAGCCGGGAGGGTTTCGGACCAAACAATGAGCAGTTCTTC. This translates into CASSREGFGPNNEQFF. Drawing the rest from reference TRBV5-1 and TRBJ2-1, the complete variable domain is KAGVTQTPRYLIKTRGQQVTLSCSPISGHRSVSWYQQTPGQGLQFLFEYFSETQRNKGNFPGRFSGRQFSNSRSEMNVSTLELGDSALYLCASSREGFGPNNEQFFGPGTRLTVL.

The chain employs TRBV5-1 and TRBJ1-1, with 9 bases fitting TRBD1. Germline V gene data show CDR1 as SGHRS and CDR2 as YFSETQ. The J segment lost 2 bases and the V segment lost 4 bases, leaving 3 bases of the junction unmatched. This CDR3 has 14 residues. CDR3 in amino acids: CASSPDRGNTEAFF. For the CDR3, the DNA is TGCGCCAGCAGCCCGGACAGGGGTAACACTGAAGCTTTCTTT.